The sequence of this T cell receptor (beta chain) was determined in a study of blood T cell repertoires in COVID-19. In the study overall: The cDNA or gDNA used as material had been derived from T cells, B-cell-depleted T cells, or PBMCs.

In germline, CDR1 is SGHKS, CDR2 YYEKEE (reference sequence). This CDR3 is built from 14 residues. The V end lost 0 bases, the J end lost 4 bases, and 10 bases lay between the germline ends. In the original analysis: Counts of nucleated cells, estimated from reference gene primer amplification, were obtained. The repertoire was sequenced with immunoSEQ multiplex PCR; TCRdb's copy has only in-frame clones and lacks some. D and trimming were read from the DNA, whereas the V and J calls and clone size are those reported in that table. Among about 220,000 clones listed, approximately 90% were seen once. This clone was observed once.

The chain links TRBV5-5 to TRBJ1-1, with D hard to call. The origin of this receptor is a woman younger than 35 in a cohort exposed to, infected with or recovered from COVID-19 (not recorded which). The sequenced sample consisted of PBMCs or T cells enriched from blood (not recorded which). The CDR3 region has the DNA TGTGCCAGCAGCTTGGAGAGGGTCCGCACTGAAGCTTTCTTT. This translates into CASSLERVRTEAFF.